This T cell receptor (beta chain) was sequenced during a study of T-cell reconstitution after alpha-beta-depleted transplantation in children. The CDR3 runs 17 residues. Losses at the gene ends were 0 bases for V and 7 bases for J; bases not matched to a gene: 4. Germline V gene sequence: CDR1 LGHNA, CDR2 YNFKEQ. This clonotype appeared many times. The TCRbeta library incorporated unique molecular identifiers. TCRdb ran MiXCR on the PCR reads and lists one entry per CDR3 protein. The repertoire holds a few hundred thousand distinct CDR3 sequences, with around a tenth as singletons. The sequence was collected from a male patient aged 2-9 years who had a stem cell transplant for chronic granulomatous disease, so the T cells may come from the graft donor. Sequencing was performed on peripheral blood, taken 180 days after TCRalphabeta/CD19-depleted stem cell transplant. This chain connects TRBV4-2 to TRBJ2-1; TRBD2 matches 15 bases. The DNA of the CDR3 is TGTGCCAGCAGCCAAGAGAGGGGACTAGCGGGAGGTAATGAGCAGTTCTTC. This sequence encodes CASSQERGLAGGNEQFF.